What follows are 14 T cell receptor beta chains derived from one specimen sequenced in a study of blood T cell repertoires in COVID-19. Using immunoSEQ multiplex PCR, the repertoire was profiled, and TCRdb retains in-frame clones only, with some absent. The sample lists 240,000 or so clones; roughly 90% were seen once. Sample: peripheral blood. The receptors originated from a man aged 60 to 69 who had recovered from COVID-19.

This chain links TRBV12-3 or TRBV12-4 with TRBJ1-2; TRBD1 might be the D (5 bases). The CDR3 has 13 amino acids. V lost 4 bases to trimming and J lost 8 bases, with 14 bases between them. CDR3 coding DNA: TGTGCCAGCAGTTGGGGGAGGGGCGGGGGCTACACCTTC. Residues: CASSWGRGGGYTF.

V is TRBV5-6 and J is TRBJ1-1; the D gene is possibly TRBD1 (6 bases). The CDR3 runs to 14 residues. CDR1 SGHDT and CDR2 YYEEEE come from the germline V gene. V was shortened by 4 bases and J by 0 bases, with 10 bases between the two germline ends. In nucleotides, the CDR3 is TGTGCCAGCAGCAAGACAGGAATGAACACTGAAGCTTTCTTT. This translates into CASSKTGMNTEAFF.

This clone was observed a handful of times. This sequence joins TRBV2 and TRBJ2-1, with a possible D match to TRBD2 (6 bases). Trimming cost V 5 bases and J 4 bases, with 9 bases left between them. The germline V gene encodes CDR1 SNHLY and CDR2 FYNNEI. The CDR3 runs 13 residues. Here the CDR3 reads CASSRDSYNEQFF. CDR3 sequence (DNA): TGTGCCAGCAGTCGGGACTCTTACAATGAGCAGTTCTTC.

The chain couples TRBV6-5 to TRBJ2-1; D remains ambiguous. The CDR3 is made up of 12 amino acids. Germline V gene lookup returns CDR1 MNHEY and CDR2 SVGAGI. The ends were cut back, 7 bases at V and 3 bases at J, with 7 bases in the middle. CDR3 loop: CASKAGYNEQFF. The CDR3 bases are TGTGCCAGCAAGGCAGGCTACAATGAGCAGTTCTTC.

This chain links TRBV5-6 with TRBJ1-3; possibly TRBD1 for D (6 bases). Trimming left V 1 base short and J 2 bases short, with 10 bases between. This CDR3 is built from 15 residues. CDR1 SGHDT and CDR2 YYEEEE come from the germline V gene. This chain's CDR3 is CASSLYQGPGNTIYF. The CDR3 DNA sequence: TGTGCCAGCAGCTTGTATCAGGGGCCTGGAAACACCATATATTTT.

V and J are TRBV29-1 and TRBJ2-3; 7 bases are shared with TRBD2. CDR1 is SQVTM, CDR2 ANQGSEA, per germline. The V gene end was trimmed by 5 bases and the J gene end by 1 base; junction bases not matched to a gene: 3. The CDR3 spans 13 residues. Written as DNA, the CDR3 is TGCAGCGTTCGGGGGGTTGGCACAGATACGCAGTATTTT. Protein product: CSVRGVGTDTQYF.

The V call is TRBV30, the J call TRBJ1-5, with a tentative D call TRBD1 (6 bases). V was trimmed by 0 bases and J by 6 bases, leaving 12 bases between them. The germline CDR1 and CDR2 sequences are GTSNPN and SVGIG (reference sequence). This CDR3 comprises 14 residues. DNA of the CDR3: TGTGCCTGGAGTGTGTCCCCCAGGGGTCAGCCCCAGCATTTT. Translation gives CAWSVSPRGQPQHF.

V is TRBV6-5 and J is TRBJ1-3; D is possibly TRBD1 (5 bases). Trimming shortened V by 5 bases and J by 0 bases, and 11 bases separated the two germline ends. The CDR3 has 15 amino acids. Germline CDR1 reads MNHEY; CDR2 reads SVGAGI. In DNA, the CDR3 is TGTGCCAGCAGTAACAACAGGCTCTCTGGAAACACCATATATTTT. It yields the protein CASSNNRLSGNTIYF.

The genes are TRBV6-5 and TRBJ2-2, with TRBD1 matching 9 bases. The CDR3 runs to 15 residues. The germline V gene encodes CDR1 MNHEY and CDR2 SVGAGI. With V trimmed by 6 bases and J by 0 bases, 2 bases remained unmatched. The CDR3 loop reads CASRGQGTNTGELFF. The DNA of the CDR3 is TGTGCCAGCAGGGGACAGGGAACGAACACCGGGGAGCTGTTTTTT.

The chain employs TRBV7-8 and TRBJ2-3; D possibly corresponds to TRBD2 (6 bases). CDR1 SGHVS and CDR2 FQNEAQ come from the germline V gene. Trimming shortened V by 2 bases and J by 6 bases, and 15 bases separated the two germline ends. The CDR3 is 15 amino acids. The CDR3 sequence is CASSLQGRGMDTQYF. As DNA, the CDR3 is TGTGCCAGCAGCTTACAGGGACGCGGGATGGATACGCAGTATTTT.

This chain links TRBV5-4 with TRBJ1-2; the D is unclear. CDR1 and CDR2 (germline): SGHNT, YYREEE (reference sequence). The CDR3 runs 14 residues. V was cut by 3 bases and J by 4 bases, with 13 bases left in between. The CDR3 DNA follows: TGTGCCAGCAGCTACCTCCAAGGAGTCTATGGCTACACCTTC. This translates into CASSYLQGVYGYTF.

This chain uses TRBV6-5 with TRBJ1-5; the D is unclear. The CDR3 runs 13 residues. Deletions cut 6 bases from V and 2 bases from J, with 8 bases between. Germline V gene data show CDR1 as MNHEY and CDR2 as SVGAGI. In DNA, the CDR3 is TGTGCCAGCAGCTCGCAGGGCAATCAGCCCCAGCATTTT. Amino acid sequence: CASSSQGNQPQHF.

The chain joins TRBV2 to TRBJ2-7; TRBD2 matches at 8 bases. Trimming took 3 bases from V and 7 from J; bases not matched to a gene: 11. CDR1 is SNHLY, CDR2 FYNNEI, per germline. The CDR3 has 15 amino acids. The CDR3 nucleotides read TGTGCCAGCAGTGACGAGCGGGGGACGGTTGGTGAGCAGTACTTC. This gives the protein CASSDERGTVGEQYF.

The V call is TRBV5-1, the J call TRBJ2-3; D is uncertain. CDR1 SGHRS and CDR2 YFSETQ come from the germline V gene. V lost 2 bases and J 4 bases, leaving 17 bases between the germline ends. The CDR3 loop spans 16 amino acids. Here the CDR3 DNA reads TGCGCCAGCAGCTTTGTGGCCGCTCCTTTGGCAGATACGCAGTATTTT. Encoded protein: CASSFVAAPLADTQYF.